In its sample, the clone carrying this TCR beta chain was seen many times. The data are from a study of molecular identifiers for immune sequencing clone quantification. Using its own MiXCR run on the PCR reads, TCRdb lists one record per CDR3 protein. Of hundreds of thousands of distinct CDR3 sequences in the sample, roughly 24% were seen once. Germline CDR1 and CDR2: LGHNA and YNFKEQ. The CDR3 runs to 14 residues. V was shortened by 0 bases and J by 8 bases, with 11 bases between the two germline ends. The V gene is TRBV4-2, the J gene TRBJ2-1; D ambiguous. The sequencing input was naive CD8+ T cells from blood, with Jurkat cell RNA spiked in. The subset here: FACS-sorted CD8+CD4-CCR7+CD45RA+ naive T cells. This receptor was taken from a human donor in good health. Some libraries in this study had Jurkat cell RNA spiked in. This CDR3 is CASSQDTVSHEQFF. The CDR3 nucleotides read TGTGCCAGCAGCCAAGATACAGTTTCCCATGAGCAGTTCTTC.